Below, 2 T cell receptor beta chains from the same sample are listed, as sequenced in a study of blood T cell repertoires in COVID-19. Clones were read by immunoSEQ multiplex PCR, and TCRdb kept only the in-frame ones, dropping some. The repertoire holds about 480,000 clones, approximately 90% seen once, with around 1.8% in the top ten. The source material was PBMCs or T cells enriched from blood (not recorded which). The source of these receptors is a young woman with acute COVID-19.

This chain uses TRBV3-1 (or the pseudogene TRBV3-2) with TRBJ2-1; 7 nucleotides line up with TRBD2. V gave up 4 bases and J gave up 6 bases; unmatched junction bases: 9. Germline values: CDR1 LGHDT, CDR2 YNNKEL (reference sequence). This CDR3 has 15 residues. The CDR3 reads CASSRGRERGNEQFF. The CDR3 region has the DNA TGTGCCAGCAGCCGTGGGCGGGAGAGAGGCAATGAGCAGTTCTTC.

The chain couples TRBV6-5 to TRBJ2-5, with TRBD2 matching over 7 bases. Germline values: CDR1 MNHEY, CDR2 SVGAGI. The CDR3 totals 15 residues. V lost 7 bases, J lost 8 bases, and 16 bases stayed unmatched. DNA of the CDR3: TGTGCCAGCAACGCTTTGGGCGGGGGATCGGAAACCCAGTACTTC. It specifies CASNALGGGSETQYF.